Shown below are 7 T cell receptor beta chains from a single sample sequenced in a study of identical twins. Each CDR3 protein is one row after TCRdb ran MiXCR on the 5' RACE reads. The sample carries about 1.7 million distinct CDR3 sequences, about 30% recorded once. The sample consisted of cord blood. These receptors came from a newborn girl in good health.

This clonotype was recorded a few times. The chain has TRBV5-1 and TRBJ1-2; D possibly corresponds to TRBD1 (6 bases). CDR3 length: 14 amino acids. Between the trimmed V and J ends, which lost 5 bases and 6 bases, there was a span of 17 bases. CDR1 and CDR2 from the germline V gene are SGHRS and YFSETQ. The CDR3 bases are TGCGCCAGCAGGCGCGACGGGACATGGGATGGCTACACCTTC. Translating gives CASRRDGTWDGYTF.

The chain couples TRBV20-1 to TRBJ1-3; a possible D gene is TRBD1 (5 bases). V gave up 3 bases and J gave up 2 bases, with 17 bases separating them. Germline V gene data show CDR1 as DFQATT and CDR2 as SNEGSKA (reference sequence). This CDR3 spans 16 amino acids. The CDR3 spells CSASVILGGPGNTIYF. Here the CDR3 DNA reads TGCAGTGCTAGCGTTATTTTGGGGGGTCCTGGAAACACCATATATTTT.

V usage is TRBV25-1 and J usage is TRBJ2-4, with TRBD1 as a possible D gene (5 bases). Germline V gene lookup returns CDR1 MGHDK and CDR2 SYGVNS. This CDR3 region has 14 residues. The V gene lost 5 bases and the J gene lost 4 bases, with 12 bases spanning the gap. As DNA, the CDR3 is TGTGCCAGCAGTAGTGCAGGGAAGAAAAACATTCAGTACTTC. Protein product: CASSSAGKKNIQYF.

This clonotype has more than one count but fewer than ten. The chain employs TRBV6-2 or TRBV6-3 and TRBJ2-1, with D unresolved. The CDR3 has 16 amino acids. Germline lookup yields CDR1 MNHEY and CDR2 SVGEGT. V was pared by 6 bases and J by 0 bases, with 15 bases between. The CDR3 bases are TGTGCCAGCAGCCGCCCCCCAGGTCGCTCCTACAATGAGCAGTTCTTC. It encodes CASSRPPGRSYNEQFF.

This clonotype was seen more than once but under ten times. The chain is built from TRBV12-3 or TRBV12-4 and TRBJ2-1, with 8 bases fitting TRBD2. The ends lost 7 bases at V and 2 bases at J; junction bases unmatched: 4. There are 14 residues in the CDR3. CDR3 residues: CASKLADTYNEQFF. The CDR3 DNA reads TGTGCCAGCAAACTAGCGGACACCTACAATGAGCAGTTCTTC.

This clonotype was seen only a few times. The rearrangement uses TRBV28 and TRBJ2-7; 7 positions match TRBD1. V was pared by 6 bases and J by 4 bases, with 9 bases of the junction left unmatched. Germline loops: CDR1 MDHEN, CDR2 SYDVKM. The CDR3 consists of 14 residues. The CDR3 region is CASSHGTATYEQYF. For the CDR3, the DNA is TGTGCCAGCAGCCATGGGACAGCTACTTACGAGCAGTACTTC.

The chain carries TRBV3-1 and TRBJ1-4; D might be TRBD1 (5 bases). This CDR3 region has 16 residues. Germline V gives CDR1 LGHDT, CDR2 YNNKEL (reference sequence). V was shortened by 1 base and J by 3 bases, with 12 bases between the two germline ends. The CDR3: CASSQGGGLSNEKLFF. The CDR3 DNA reads as TGTGCCAGCAGCCAAGGTGGGGGACTATCTAATGAAAAACTGTTTTTT.